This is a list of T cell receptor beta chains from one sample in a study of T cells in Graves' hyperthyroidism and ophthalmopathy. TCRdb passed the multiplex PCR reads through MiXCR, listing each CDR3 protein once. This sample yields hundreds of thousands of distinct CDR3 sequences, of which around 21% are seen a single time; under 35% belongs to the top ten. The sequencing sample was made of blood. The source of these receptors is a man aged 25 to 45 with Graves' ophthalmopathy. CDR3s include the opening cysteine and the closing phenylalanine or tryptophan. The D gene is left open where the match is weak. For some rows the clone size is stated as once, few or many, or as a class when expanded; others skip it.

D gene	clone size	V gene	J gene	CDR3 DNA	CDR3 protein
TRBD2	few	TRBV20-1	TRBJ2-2	TGCAGTGCCGCCGACAAGACTAGCGGTTACACCGGGGAGCTGTTTTTT	CSAADKTSGYTGELFF
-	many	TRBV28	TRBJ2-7	TGTGCCAGCAGTTTAGTAGGGCTCGACGAGCAGTACTTC	CASSLVGLDEQYF
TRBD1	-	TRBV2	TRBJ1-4	TGTGCCAGCAGCCCTAACAGGGGGGGCGAAAAACTGTTTTTT	CASSPNRGGEKLFF
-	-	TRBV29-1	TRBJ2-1	TGCAGCGTTGAAGATGGTCGGGGACACAGGAGGCAGTTCTTC	CSVEDGRGHRRQFF
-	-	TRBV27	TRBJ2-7	TGTGCCAGCAAAATGACAGGCCAACTTTACGAGCAGTACTTC	CASKMTGQLYEQYF
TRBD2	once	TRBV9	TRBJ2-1	TGTGCCAGCAGCGCTCCCGCGACTAGCGGGAGTCTCCCGTTCTTC	CASSAPATSGSLPFF
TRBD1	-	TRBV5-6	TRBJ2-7	TGTGCCAGCAGCCAAATGACAGGGCCCTTCTACGAGCAGTACTTC	CASSQMTGPFYEQYF
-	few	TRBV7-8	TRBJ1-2	TGTGCCAGCGGGGAGGGAAATGGCTACACCTTC	CASGEGNGYTF
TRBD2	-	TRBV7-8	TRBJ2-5	TGTGCCAGCAGCTTAGCTTCGGGATTAGCGGGAGAAATAGAAGAGACCCAGTACTTC	CASSLASGLAGEIEETQYF
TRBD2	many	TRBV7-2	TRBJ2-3	TGTGCCAGCAGCCGTGGACTAGCGGGAGGGACAGATACGCAGTATTTT	CASSRGLAGGTDTQYF
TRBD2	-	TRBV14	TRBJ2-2	TGTGCCAGCAGCCTTAAGGTAGCGGGAGCCCCCGGGGAGCTGTTTTTT	CASSLKVAGAPGELFF
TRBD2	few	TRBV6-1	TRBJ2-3	TGTGCCAGCAGGGGGACTAGCGGGAGGAGAATTATGGGCACAGATACGCAGTATTTT	CASRGTSGRRIMGTDTQYF
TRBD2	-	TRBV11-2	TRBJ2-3	TGTGCCAGCAACCAAGGACTAGCAGCTACAGATACGCAGTATTTT	CASNQGLAATDTQYF
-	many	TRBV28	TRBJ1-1	TGTGCCAGCAGTTTACAGACGAACACTGAAGCTTTCTTT	CASSLQTNTEAFF
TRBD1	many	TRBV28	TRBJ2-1	TGTGCCAGCAGTTTATCCCCAAGACAGGGTTTCGATGAGCAGTTCTTC	CASSLSPRQGFDEQFF
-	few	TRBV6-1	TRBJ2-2	TGTGCCAGCAGGAAAGGGCCTCAACGCACCGGGGAGCTGTTTTTT	CASRKGPQRTGELFF
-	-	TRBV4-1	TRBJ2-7	TGCGCCAGCAGCCAGACCGGGATCAACTCCTACGAGCAGTACTTC	CASSQTGINSYEQYF
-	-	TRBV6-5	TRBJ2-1	TGTGCCAGCAGTTACGAGGCAGGGGTCTTGACCTACAATGAGCAGTTCTTC	CASSYEAGVLTYNEQFF
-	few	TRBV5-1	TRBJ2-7	TGCGCCAGCAGCTTGGACCCTGCACCAACTACCTACGAGCAGTACTTC	CASSLDPAPTTYEQYF
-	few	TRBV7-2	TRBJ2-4	TGTGCCAGCAGCCTACCGGGACTTAACATTCAGTACTTC	CASSLPGLNIQYF
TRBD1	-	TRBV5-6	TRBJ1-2	TGTGCCAGCAGCTTGGTGGAGCAGGGGGCTTATGGCTACACCTTC	CASSLVEQGAYGYTF
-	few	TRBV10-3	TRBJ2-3	TGTGCCATCAGTAAGGGGGATACAGATACGCAGTATTTT	CAISKGDTDTQYF
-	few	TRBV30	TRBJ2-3	TGTGCCTGGAGTGAATTCGTTAGGACAGTAACAGATACGCAGTATTTT	CAWSEFVRTVTDTQYF
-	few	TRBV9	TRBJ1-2	TGTGCCAGCAGCCAACGGACGGCACCCTATGGCTACACCTTC	CASSQRTAPYGYTF
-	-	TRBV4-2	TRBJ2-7	TGTGCCAGCAGCCAAGAGAAATACGAGCAGTACTTC	CASSQEKYEQYF
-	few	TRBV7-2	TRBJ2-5	TGTGCCAGCAGCTTAAGACATGGGGGTCAAGAGACCCAGTACTTC	CASSLRHGGQETQYF
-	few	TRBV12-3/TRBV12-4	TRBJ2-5	TGTGCCAGCAGTTTAGTTCGACCCGGAGAGACCCAGTACTTC	CASSLVRPGETQYF
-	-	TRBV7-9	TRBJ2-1	TGTGCCAGCAGCGCCCCCTCCTACAATGAGCAGTTCTTC	CASSAPSYNEQFF
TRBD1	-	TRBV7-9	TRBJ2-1	TGTGCCAGCAGCCCCTACACCGGGACAGAGTACAATGAGCAGTTCTTC	CASSPYTGTEYNEQFF
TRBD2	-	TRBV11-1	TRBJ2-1	TGTGCCAGCAGCCCGGGACTAGCTGACGACAATGAGCAGTTCTTC	CASSPGLADDNEQFF
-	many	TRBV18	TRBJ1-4	TGTGCCAGCTCACCACGGACGATTAATGAAAAACTGTTTTTT	CASSPRTINEKLFF
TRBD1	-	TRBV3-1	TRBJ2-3	TGTGCCAGCCGCCAGGGGGCCGAGACGCAGTATTTT	CASRQGAETQYF
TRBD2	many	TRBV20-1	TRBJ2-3	TGCAGTGCTCTAGCGGGAGTTTCAGATACGCAGTATTTT	CSALAGVSDTQYF
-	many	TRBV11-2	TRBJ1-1	TGTGCCAGCAGCCCGACCTTGGGCACTTTGAACACTGAAGCTTTCTTT	CASSPTLGTLNTEAFF
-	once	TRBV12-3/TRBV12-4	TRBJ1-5	TGTGCCAGCAGTTTAGATGGAAGCCAGCCCCAGCATTTT	CASSLDGSQPQHF
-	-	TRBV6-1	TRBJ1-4	TGTGCCAGCAGCCGCGGACCGAAAACTAATGAAAAACTGTTTTTT	CASSRGPKTNEKLFF
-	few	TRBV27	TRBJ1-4	TGTGCCAGCAGTTCCTTACAGGGATCTAATGAAAAACTGTTTTTT	CASSSLQGSNEKLFF
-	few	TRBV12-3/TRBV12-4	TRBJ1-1	TGTGCCAGCATTCCAGCGGGGGGGGGCGGACTAGGGACTGAAGCTTTCTTT	CASIPAGGGGLGTEAFF
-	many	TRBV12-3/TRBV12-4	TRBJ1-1	TGTGCCAGCAGTTTAGATTCTGGGGTGGCCACTGAAGCTTTCTTT	CASSLDSGVATEAFF
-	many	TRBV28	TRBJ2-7	TGTGCCAGCAGTTTAGGGGAACGGATCGCCTACGAGCAGTACTTC	CASSLGERIAYEQYF
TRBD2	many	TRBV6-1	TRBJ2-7	TGTGCCAGCAGTGAAGCGCGGACTAGCGGTTCCACCTACGAGCAGTACTTC	CASSEARTSGSTYEQYF